This T cell receptor beta chain was observed in a study of T cells after yellow fever vaccination. Notes on the study in general: Weaker in magnitude, the secondary response showed a faster peak on day 5 versus 15.

TCR cDNA was made by 5'RACE template switching, adding a universal primer site and UMIs. One entry per CDR3 protein, called by TCRdb with MiXCR from the 5' RACE reads. Of 250,000 to 350,000 distinct CDR3 sequences in the sample, 3.5% to 4.5% were seen once. Comment on this clonotype: Antigen specificity is unknown.

CDR1 is SEHNR, CDR2 FQNEAQ, per germline (reference sequence). The length of the CDR3 is 13 residues. V was clipped by 2 bases and J by 8 bases, with 12 bases between them. The sequences come from PBMCs, collected 15 days after the yellow fever booster vaccination. The chain recombines TRBV7-9 with TRBJ1-2; D is unclear. The receptor was derived from a young man who received the YFV17D yellow fever vaccine. CDR3 residues: CASSLLAGRGYTF. The CDR3 region has the DNA TGTGCCAGCAGCTTATTGGCGGGTCGAGGCTACACCTTC.